This T cell receptor beta chain was sequenced for a study of cytomegalovirus exposure and HLA in healthy donors. Trimming shortened V by 5 bases and J by 7 bases, and 18 bases separated the two germline ends. Germline V gene sequence: CDR1 GTSNPN, CDR2 SVGIG (reference sequence). The CDR3 runs 13 residues. Method: immunoSEQ multiplex PCR; TCRdb's copy keeps in-frame clones and lacks some. The sample lists approximately 46,000 clones; roughly 93% were seen once. The chain recombines TRBV30 with TRBJ2-7; maybe TRBD2 (6 bases). The specimen was PBMCs. The sequence was obtained from a woman aged 18-29 years in good health and CMV-seronegative. This chain's CDR3 is CAWGRVSGHEQYF. Written as DNA, the CDR3 is TGTGCCTGGGGAAGGGTTAGCGGCCATGAGCAGTACTTC.